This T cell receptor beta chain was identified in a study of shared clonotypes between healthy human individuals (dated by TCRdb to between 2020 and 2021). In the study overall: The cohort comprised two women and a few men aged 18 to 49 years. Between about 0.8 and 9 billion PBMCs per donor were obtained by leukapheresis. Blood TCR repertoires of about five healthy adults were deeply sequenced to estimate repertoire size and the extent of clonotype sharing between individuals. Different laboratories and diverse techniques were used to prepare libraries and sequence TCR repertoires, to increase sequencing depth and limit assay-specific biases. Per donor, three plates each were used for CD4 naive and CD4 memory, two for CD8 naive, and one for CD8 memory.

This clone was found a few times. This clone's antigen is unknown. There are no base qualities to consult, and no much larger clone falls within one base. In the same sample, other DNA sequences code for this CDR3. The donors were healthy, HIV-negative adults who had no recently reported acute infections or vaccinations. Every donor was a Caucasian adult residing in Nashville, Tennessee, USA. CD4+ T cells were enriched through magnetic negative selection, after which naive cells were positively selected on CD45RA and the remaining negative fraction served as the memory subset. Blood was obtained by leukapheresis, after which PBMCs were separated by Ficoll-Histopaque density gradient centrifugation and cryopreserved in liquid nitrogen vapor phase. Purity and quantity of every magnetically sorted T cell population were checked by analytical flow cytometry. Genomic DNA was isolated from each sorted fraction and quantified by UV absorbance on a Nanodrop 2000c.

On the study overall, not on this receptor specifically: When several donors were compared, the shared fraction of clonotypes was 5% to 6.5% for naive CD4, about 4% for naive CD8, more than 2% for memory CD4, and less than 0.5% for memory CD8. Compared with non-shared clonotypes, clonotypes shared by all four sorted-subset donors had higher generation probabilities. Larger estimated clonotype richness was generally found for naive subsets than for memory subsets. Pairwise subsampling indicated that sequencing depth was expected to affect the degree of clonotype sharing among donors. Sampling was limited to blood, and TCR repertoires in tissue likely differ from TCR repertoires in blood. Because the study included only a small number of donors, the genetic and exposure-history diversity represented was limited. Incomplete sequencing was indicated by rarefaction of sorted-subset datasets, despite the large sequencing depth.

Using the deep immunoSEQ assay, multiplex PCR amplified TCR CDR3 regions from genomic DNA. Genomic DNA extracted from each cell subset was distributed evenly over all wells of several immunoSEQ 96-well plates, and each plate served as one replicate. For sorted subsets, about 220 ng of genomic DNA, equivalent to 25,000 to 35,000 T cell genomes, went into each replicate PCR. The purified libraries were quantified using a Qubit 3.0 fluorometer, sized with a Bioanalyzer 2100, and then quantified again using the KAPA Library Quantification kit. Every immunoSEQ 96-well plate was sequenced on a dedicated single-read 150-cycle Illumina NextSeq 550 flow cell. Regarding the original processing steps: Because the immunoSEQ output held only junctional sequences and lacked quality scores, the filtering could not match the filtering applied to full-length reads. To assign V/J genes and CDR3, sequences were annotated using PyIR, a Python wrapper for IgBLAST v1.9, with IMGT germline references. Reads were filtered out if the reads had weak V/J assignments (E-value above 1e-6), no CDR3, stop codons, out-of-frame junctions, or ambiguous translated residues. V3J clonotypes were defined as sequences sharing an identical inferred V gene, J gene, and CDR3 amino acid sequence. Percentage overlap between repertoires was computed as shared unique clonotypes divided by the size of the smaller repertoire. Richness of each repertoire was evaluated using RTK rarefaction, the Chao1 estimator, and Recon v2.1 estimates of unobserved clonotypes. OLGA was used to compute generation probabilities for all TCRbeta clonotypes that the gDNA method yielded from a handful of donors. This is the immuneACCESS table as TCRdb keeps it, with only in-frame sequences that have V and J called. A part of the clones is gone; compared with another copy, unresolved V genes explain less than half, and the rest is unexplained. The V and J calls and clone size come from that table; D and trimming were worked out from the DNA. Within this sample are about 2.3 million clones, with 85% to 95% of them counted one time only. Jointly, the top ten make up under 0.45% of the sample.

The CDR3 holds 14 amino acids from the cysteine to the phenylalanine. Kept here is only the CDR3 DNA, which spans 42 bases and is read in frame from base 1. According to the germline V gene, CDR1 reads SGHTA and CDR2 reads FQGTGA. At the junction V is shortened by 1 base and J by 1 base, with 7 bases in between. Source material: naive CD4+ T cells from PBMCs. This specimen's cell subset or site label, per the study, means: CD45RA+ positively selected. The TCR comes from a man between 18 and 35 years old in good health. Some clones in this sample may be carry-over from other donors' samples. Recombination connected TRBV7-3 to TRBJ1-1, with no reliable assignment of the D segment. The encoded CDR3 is CASSLKGGNTEAFF. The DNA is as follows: TGTGCCAGCAGCTTAAAGGGAGGGAACACTGAAGCTTTCTTT. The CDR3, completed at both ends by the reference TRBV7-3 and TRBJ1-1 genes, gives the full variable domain GAGVSQTPSNKVTEKGKYVELRCDPISGHTALYWYRQSLGQGPEFLIYFQGTGAADDSGLPNDRFFAVRPEGSVSTLKIQRTERGDSAVYLCASSLKGGNTEAFFGQGTRLTVV.